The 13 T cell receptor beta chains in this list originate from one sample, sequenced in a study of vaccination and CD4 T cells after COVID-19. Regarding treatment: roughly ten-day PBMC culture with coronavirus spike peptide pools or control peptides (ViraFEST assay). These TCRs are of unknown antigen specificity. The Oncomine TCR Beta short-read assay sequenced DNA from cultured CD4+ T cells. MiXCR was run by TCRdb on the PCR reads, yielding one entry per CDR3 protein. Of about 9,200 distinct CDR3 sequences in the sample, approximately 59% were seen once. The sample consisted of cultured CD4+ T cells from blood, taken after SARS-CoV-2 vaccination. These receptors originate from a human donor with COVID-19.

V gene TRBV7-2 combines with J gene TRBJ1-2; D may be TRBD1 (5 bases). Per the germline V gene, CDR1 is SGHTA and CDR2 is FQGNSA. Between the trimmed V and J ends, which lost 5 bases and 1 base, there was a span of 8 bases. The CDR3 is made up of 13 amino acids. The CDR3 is CASSRDSNYGYTF. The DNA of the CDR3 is TGTGCCAGCAGCCGCGACAGTAACTATGGCTACACCTTC.

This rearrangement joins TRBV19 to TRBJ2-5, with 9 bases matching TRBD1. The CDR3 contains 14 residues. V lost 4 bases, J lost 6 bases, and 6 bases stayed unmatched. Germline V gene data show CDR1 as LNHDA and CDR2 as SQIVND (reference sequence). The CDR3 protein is CASSTQGARKTQYF. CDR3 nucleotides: TGTGCCAGTAGTACACAGGGGGCTAGGAAGACCCAGTACTTC.

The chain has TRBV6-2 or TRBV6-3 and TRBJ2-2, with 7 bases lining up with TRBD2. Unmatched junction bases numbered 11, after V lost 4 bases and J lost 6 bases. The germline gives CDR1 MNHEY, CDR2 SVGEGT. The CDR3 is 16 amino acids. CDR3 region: CASSSGLVPPAGELFF. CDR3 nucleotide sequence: TGTGCCAGCAGTTCCGGACTAGTCCCCCCCGCCGGGGAGCTGTTTTTT.

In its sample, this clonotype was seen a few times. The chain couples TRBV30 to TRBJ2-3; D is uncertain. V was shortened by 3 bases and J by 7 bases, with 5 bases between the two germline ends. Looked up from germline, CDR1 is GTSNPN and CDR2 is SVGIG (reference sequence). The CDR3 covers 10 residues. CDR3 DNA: TGTGCCTGGAGCGCCAATACGCAGTATTTT. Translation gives CAWSANTQYF.

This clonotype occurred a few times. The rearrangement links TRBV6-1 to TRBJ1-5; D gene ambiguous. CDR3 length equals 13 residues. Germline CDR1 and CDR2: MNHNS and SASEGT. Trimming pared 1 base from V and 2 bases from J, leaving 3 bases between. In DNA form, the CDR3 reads TGTGCCAGCAGTGAAGAACGCAATCAGCCCCAGCATTTT. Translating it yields CASSEERNQPQHF.

The CDR3 region is CASSQSPGQLNSPLHF. The CDR3 DNA reads as TGTGCCAGCAGCCAATCCCCGGGACAGCTTAATTCACCCCTCCACTTT. The V gene is TRBV7-9, the J gene TRBJ1-6; TRBD1 matches 7 bases. V shed 5 bases and J 6 bases; nucleotides not matched to a gene: 10. The CDR3 totals 16 residues. Per the germline V gene, CDR1 is SEHNR and CDR2 is FQNEAQ (reference sequence).

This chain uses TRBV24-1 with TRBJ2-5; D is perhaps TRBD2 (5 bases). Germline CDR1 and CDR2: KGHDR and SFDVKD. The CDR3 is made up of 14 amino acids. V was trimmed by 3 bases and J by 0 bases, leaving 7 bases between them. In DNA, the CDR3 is TGTGCCACCAGTGATCAGGACTACCAAGAGACCCAGTACTTC. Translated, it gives CATSDQDYQETQYF.

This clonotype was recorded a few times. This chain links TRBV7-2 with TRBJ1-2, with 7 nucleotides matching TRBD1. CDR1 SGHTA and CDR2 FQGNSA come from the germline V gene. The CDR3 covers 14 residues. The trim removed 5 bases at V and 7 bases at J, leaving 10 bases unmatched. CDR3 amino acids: CASSAVRTGFGYTF. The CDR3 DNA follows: TGTGCCAGCAGCGCAGTAAGGACAGGTTTTGGCTACACCTTC.

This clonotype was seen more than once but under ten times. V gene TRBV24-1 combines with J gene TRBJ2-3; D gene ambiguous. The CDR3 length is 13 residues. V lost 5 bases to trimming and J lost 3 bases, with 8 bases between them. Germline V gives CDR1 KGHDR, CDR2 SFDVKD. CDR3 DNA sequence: TGTGCCACCAGTGCCCACGCTACAGATACGCAGTATTTT. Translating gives CATSAHATDTQYF.

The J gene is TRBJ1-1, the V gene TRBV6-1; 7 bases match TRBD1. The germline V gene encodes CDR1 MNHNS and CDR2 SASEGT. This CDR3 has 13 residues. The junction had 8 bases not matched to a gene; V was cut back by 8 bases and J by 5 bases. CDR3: CASRDRAPTEAFF. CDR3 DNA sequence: TGTGCCAGCCGCGACAGGGCCCCGACTGAAGCTTTCTTT.

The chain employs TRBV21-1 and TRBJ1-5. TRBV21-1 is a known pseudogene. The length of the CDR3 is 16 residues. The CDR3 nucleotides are TGTGCCAGCAGCAAGATGGACACTGGAGGGGATCAGCCCCAGCATTTT. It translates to CASSKMDTGGDQPQHF.

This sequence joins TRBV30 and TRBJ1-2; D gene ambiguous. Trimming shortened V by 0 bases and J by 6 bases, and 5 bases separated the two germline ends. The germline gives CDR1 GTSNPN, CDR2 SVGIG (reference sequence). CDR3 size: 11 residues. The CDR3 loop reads CAWSVLNGYTF. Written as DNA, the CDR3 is TGTGCCTGGAGTGTACTAAATGGCTACACCTTC.

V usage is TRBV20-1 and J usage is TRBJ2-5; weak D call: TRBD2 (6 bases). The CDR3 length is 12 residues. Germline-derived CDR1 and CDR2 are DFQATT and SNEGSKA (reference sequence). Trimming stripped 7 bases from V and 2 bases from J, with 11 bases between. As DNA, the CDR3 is TGCAGTGTCACCCGGGGGCAAGAGACCCAGTACTTC. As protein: CSVTRGQETQYF.